The 29 T cell receptor beta chains listed next were all sequenced from one sample in a study of T cells after yellow fever vaccination. TCRdb reanalysed the 5' RACE reads using MiXCR and keeps one entry per CDR3 protein. The sample yields around 200,000 distinct CDR3 sequences, more than 9.5% seen once. The material was CD8+ T cells sorted from PBMCs, obtained 15 days after the yellow fever booster vaccination. These TCRs come from a man aged 18 to 29 who received the YFV17D yellow fever vaccine.

This clonotype was found a few times. CDR3 residues: CATRDRASQETQYF. CDR3 bases: TGTGCCACCCGGGACAGGGCAAGCCAAGAGACCCAGTACTTC. V usage is TRBV27 and J usage is TRBJ2-5, with 9 positions matching TRBD1. The germline V gene encodes CDR1 MNHEY and CDR2 SMNVEV (reference sequence). V lost 10 bases, J lost 1 base, and 7 bases stayed unmatched. This CDR3 spans 14 amino acids.

The V and J genes are TRBV19 and TRBJ1-1; TRBD1 might be the D (5 bases). The CDR3 is 14 residues long. The germline V gene encodes CDR1 LNHDA and CDR2 SQIVND (reference sequence). The ends were cut back, 7 bases at V and 0 bases at J, with 12 bases in the middle. This CDR3 is CASTAGTLNTEAFF. The CDR3 DNA reads as TGTGCCAGTACGGCCGGGACTTTGAACACTGAAGCTTTCTTT.

This clonotype was seen more than once but under ten times. The J gene is TRBJ1-2, the V gene TRBV4-3; 8 positions match TRBD1. Germline CDR1 reads LGHNA; CDR2 reads YSLEER. V shed 0 bases, J shed 5 bases, and the junction held 8 bases outside the gene matches. This CDR3 has 16 residues. CDR3 nucleotides: TGCGCCAGCAGCCAAGAGTTTACAGGGGGAGAGTATGGCTACACCTTC. Translated, it gives CASSQEFTGGEYGYTF.

V gene TRBV15 combines with J gene TRBJ2-2; 8 bases align to TRBD2. CDR3 size: 17 residues. With 1 base clipped from V and 3 bases from J, the junction kept 7 bases outside the gene matches. Germline CDR1 is LNHNV and CDR2 is YYDKDF (reference sequence). CDR3 in amino acids: CATSRVTGGAYTGELFF. CDR3 bases: TGTGCCACCAGCAGAGTGACCGGGGGGGCTTACACCGGGGAGCTGTTTTTT.

This clonotype was recorded a few times. The V and J genes are TRBV4-2 and TRBJ1-1; D uncertain. This CDR3 is built from 16 residues. Trimming cost V 1 base and J 0 bases, with 12 bases left between them. Germline V gene data show CDR1 as LGHNA and CDR2 as YNFKEQ. This CDR3 is CASSQASSAMNTEAFF. CDR3 sequence (DNA): TGTGCCAGCAGCCAAGCCAGTTCAGCGATGAACACTGAAGCTTTCTTT.

The chain carries TRBV7-9 and TRBJ2-5, with TRBD1 as a possible D gene (5 bases). CDR1 and CDR2 (germline): SEHNR, FQNEAQ (reference sequence). V was cut by 5 bases and J by 0 bases, with 16 bases left in between. This CDR3 region has 16 residues. The CDR3 DNA follows: TGTGCCAGCAGCCAGACAGATACGCCTTACCAAGAGACCCAGTACTTC. Translating it yields CASSQTDTPYQETQYF.

This clonotype was counted many times. Here the CDR3 reads CASSLEGSTGELFF. In DNA, the CDR3 is TGTGCCAGCAGCTTGGAAGGGTCCACCGGGGAGCTGTTTTTT. The V gene is TRBV7-9, the J gene TRBJ2-2; D is unresolved. CDR1 SEHNR and CDR2 FQNEAQ come from the germline V gene (reference sequence). V dropped 3 bases and J dropped 4 bases, with 9 bases sitting between them. CDR3 length: 14 residues.

The gene calls are TRBV2 and TRBJ2-7, with 11 positions matching TRBD1. The trim removed 8 bases at V and 4 bases at J, leaving 7 bases unmatched. The CDR3 sequence is 14 residues long. CDR1 and CDR2 from the germline V gene are SNHLY and FYNNEI. Written as DNA, the CDR3 is TGTGCCAGCGTCCCGGGACAGGGGGGGTACGAGCAGTACGTC. Its translation is CASVPGQGGYEQYV.

This clonotype was seen a handful of times. The V gene is TRBV2, the J gene TRBJ2-7; D uncertain. The CDR3 has 13 residues. In germline, CDR1 is SNHLY, CDR2 FYNNEI. Between the trimmed V and J ends, which lost 8 bases and 0 bases, there was a span of 11 bases. DNA for the CDR3: TGTGCCAGCCTGGGTCGCCGCTCCTACGAGCAGTACTTC. Translation: CASLGRRSYEQYF.

The V gene is TRBV13, the J gene TRBJ1-1, with D possibly matching TRBD1 (6 bases). The CDR3 sequence is 15 residues long. From germline, CDR1 is PRHDT and CDR2 FYEKMQ (reference sequence). V lost 5 bases and J 5 bases, leaving 18 bases between the germline ends. The CDR3 DNA follows: TGTGCCAGCAGCGCCCCCGTGGGAAGGGGGACTGAAGCTTTCTTT. Protein product: CASSAPVGRGTEAFF. Combining the CDR3 with reference TRBV13 and TRBJ1-1 gives the whole variable domain AAGVIQSPRHLIKEKRETATLKCYPIPRHDTVYWYQQGPGQDPQFLISFYEKMQSDKGSIPDRFSAQQFSDYHSELNMSSLELGDSALYFCASSAPVGRGTEAFFGQGTRLTVV.

This clonotype was detected only a few times. An end of the junction does not agree with germline; a read error may underlie this. The chain joins TRBV7-9 to TRBJ2-5, with D perhaps matching TRBD2 (6 bases). The CDR3 totals 11 residues. Germline values: CDR1 SEHNR, CDR2 FQNEAQ (reference sequence). Here the CDR3 reads CASSPTVGEDF. The CDR3 DNA reads as TGTGCCAGCAGCCCAACGGTAGGGGAGGACTTC.

V usage is TRBV6-5 and J usage is TRBJ2-2, with 9 nucleotides matching TRBD1. The trim removed 6 bases at V and 2 bases at J, leaving 4 bases unmatched. This CDR3 spans 15 amino acids. CDR1 and CDR2 from the germline V gene are MNHEY and SVGAGI. The DNA for the CDR3 is TGTGCCAGCAGCCTGGGACAGGGAAACACCGGGGAGCTGTTTTTT. Amino acid sequence: CASSLGQGNTGELFF.

In this sample, this clonotype turned up a few times. The chain recombines TRBV4-1 with TRBJ1-4; D perhaps matches TRBD1 (5 bases). The length of the CDR3 is 17 residues. Germline V CDR1 and CDR2: MGHRA, YSYEKL. V gave up 2 bases and J gave up 9 bases, with 22 bases separating them. Here the CDR3 DNA reads TGCGCCAGCAGCCAATGGCAGGGTCCTCACTCAAAAAAAAAACTGTTTTTT. Residues: CASSQWQGPHSKKKLFF.

This clonotype was detected only a few times. The chain joins TRBV7-6 to TRBJ2-3, with 13 bases matching TRBD2. Germline CDR1 reads SGHVS; CDR2 reads FNYEAQ. V lost 5 bases to trimming and J lost 2 bases; unmatched junction nucleotides: 4. The CDR3 has 16 amino acids. CDR3 sequence reads: CASSELAGGPTDTQYF. Written as DNA, the CDR3 is TGTGCCAGCAGCGAACTAGCGGGGGGGCCCACAGATACGCAGTATTTT.

This clonotype was counted between two and nine times. This chain links TRBV7-9 with TRBJ2-1; 9 bases match TRBD1. Losses at the gene ends were 5 bases for V and 6 bases for J; bases not matched to a gene: 8. The CDR3 runs to 15 residues. Germline CDR1 is SEHNR and CDR2 is FQNEAQ (reference sequence). CDR3 protein: CASSRYGTGRNEQFF. The CDR3 coding sequence is TGTGCCAGCAGCCGGTACGGGACAGGGCGCAATGAGCAGTTCTTC.

V and J are TRBV10-3 and TRBJ2-7; D not resolved. The CDR3 extends over 12 amino acids. Germline assignment: CDR1 ENHRY and CDR2 SYGVKD. V lost 8 bases and J 0 bases, leaving 8 bases between the germline ends. CDR3 coding DNA: TGTGCCATCTCTGGGGACTCCTACGAGCAGTACTTC. As protein: CAISGDSYEQYF.

The table lists this clonotype with a few counts. The V and J genes are TRBV5-1 and TRBJ2-1; D might be TRBD1 or TRBD2, each matching 5 bases. The CDR3 runs to 16 residues. CDR1 is SGHRS and CDR2 is YFSETQ in the germline V gene. V was cut by 0 bases and J by 0 bases, with 10 bases left in between. For the CDR3, the DNA is TGCGCCAGCAGCTTGGCCGGGGCGGACTCCTACAATGAGCAGTTCTTC. It translates to CASSLAGADSYNEQFF. The entire variable domain, with the rest obtained from reference TRBV5-1 and TRBJ2-1, is as follows: KAGVTQTPRYLIKTRGQQVTLSCSPISGHRSVSWYQQTPGQGLQFLFEYFSETQRNKGNFPGRFSGRQFSNSRSEMNVSTLELGDSALYLCASSLAGADSYNEQFFGPGTRLTVL.

The chain recombines TRBV4-3 with TRBJ1-5; weak D call: TRBD1 (6 bases). This CDR3 comprises 17 residues. From germline, CDR1 is LGHNA and CDR2 YSLEER. The V end lost 4 bases, the J end lost 1 base, and 17 bases lay between the germline ends. The CDR3 reads CASSLAWGGPSNQPQHF. The CDR3 nucleotides are TGCGCCAGCAGCCTCGCTTGGGGGGGGCCGAGCAATCAGCCCCAGCATTTT.

This clonotype was detected only a few times. The V call is TRBV7-6, the J call TRBJ2-3; unclear D gene. Germline V gives CDR1 SGHVS, CDR2 FNYEAQ. Trimming pared 1 base from V and 2 bases from J, leaving 7 bases between. The CDR3 is 14 amino acids. The CDR3 here is CASSLEAVTDTQYF. In nucleotides, the CDR3 is TGTGCCAGCAGCTTAGAGGCAGTCACAGATACGCAGTATTTT.

V and J are TRBV4-1 and TRBJ1-4; 9 nucleotides match TRBD1. In germline, CDR1 is MGHRA, CDR2 YSYEKL. V lost 0 bases to trimming and J lost 4 bases; unmatched junction nucleotides: 6. The CDR3 is 17 residues long. The CDR3 region is CASSQEPRQGGNEKLFF. The CDR3 DNA reads as TGCGCCAGCAGCCAAGAGCCAAGACAGGGGGGTAATGAAAAACTGTTTTTT.

V and J are TRBV12-3 or TRBV12-4 and TRBJ2-2; D remains unclear. The CDR3 sequence is 12 residues long. V was shortened by 3 bases and J by 3 bases, with 2 bases between the two germline ends. For the CDR3, the DNA is TGTGCCAGCAGTTTTCACACCGGGGAGCTGTTTTTT. It specifies CASSFHTGELFF.

This chain connects TRBV3-1 to TRBJ1-1; no reliable D call. V was shortened by 0 bases and J by 3 bases, with 8 bases between the two germline ends. The CDR3 runs to 14 residues. Germline lookup yields CDR1 LGHDT and CDR2 YNNKEL (reference sequence). The CDR3 DNA follows: TGTGCCAGCAGCCAAGATCGGGCGGACACTGAAGCTTTCTTT. Translated: CASSQDRADTEAFF.

The V gene is TRBV12-3 or TRBV12-4, the J gene TRBJ2-7; no clear D gene. Deletions cut 3 bases from V and 1 base from J, with 7 bases between. The CDR3 runs to 13 residues. The CDR3 DNA sequence: TGTGCCAGCAGTTTTGTACTATCCTACGAGCAGTACTTC. This codes for CASSFVLSYEQYF.

The chain uses TRBV5-5 and TRBJ2-3; D not resolved. The germline V gene has CDR1 SGHKS and CDR2 YYEKEE (reference sequence). The CDR3 totals 15 residues. The ends were cut back, 4 bases at V and 4 bases at J, with 16 bases in the middle. CDR3: CASSPVRSPPDTQYF. CDR3 DNA sequence: TGTGCCAGCAGCCCGGTCCGGTCCCCACCAGATACGCAGTATTTT.

The rearrangement uses TRBV7-9 and TRBJ2-7; D may match TRBD1 or TRBD2 (6 bases each). The V end was cut by 4 bases, the J end by 2 bases, with 12 bases between. Germline V gene data show CDR1 as SEHNR and CDR2 as FQNEAQ (reference sequence). The CDR3 has 14 residues. CDR3 nucleotides: TGTGCCAGCAGCTGGACTACAGGGACCTACGAGCAGTACTTC. Translated, it gives CASSWTTGTYEQYF.

The chain couples TRBV6-5 to TRBJ2-6; no firm D call. In germline, CDR1 is MNHEY, CDR2 SVGAGI. The CDR3 has 15 residues. V gave up 6 bases and J gave up 0 bases, with 9 bases separating them. The CDR3 is CASSPDFSGANVLTF. The CDR3 DNA follows: TGTGCCAGCAGCCCAGACTTCTCTGGGGCCAACGTCCTGACTTTC.

V and J are TRBV9 and TRBJ2-2; 7 nucleotides line up with TRBD1. The CDR3 has 15 residues. With 3 bases clipped from V and 4 bases from J, the junction kept 6 bases outside the gene matches. In germline, CDR1 is SGDLS, CDR2 YYNGEE. CDR3 in DNA: TGTGCCAGCAGCGAGACAGGGTCGCCCACCGGGGAGCTGTTTTTT. Translated, it gives CASSETGSPTGELFF.

This clonotype was seen a handful of times. The rearrangement joins TRBV4-1 to TRBJ2-2; D is undetermined. The CDR3 has 14 amino acids. Trimming cost V 6 bases and J 4 bases, with 12 bases left between them. Germline loops: CDR1 MGHRA, CDR2 YSYEKL. Here the CDR3 DNA reads TGCGCCAGCAGACCGCGAGAAACCACCGGGGAGCTGTTTTTT. Translation gives CASRPRETTGELFF.

The chain has TRBV15 and TRBJ1-1; no clear D. This CDR3 comprises 12 residues. V lost 10 bases to trimming and J lost 0 bases, with 9 bases between them. CDR1 LNHNV and CDR2 YYDKDF come from the germline V gene (reference sequence). CDR3 protein: CASEGLNTEAFF. CDR3 in DNA: TGTGCCAGCGAAGGCTTGAACACTGAAGCTTTCTTT. Filled out from reference TRBV15 and TRBJ1-1, the complete variable domain reads DAMVIQNPRYQVTQFGKPVTLSCSQTLNHNVMYWYQQKSSQAPKLLFHYYDKDFNNEADTPDNFQSRRPNTSFCFLDIRSPGLGDTAMYLCASEGLNTEAFFGQGTRLTVV.